Below are 26 T cell receptor beta chains sequenced from a single sample in a study of cytomegalovirus exposure and HLA in healthy donors. Clones were read by immunoSEQ multiplex PCR, and TCRdb kept only the in-frame ones, dropping some. The sample shows around 200,000 clones, roughly three quarters of them seen only once. The sequencing sample was made of PBMCs. All receptors come from a woman aged 25 to 39 in good health and CMV-seronegative.

V usage is TRBV27 and J usage is TRBJ1-2, with 7 bases fitting TRBD1. Germline V gene lookup returns CDR1 MNHEY and CDR2 SMNVEV (reference sequence). CDR3 length: 13 amino acids. With 6 bases clipped from V and 2 bases from J, the junction kept 3 bases outside the gene matches. In nucleotides, the CDR3 is TGTGCCAGCAGCAAACAGGGGAACTATGGCTACACCTTC. Protein product: CASSKQGNYGYTF.

CDR3 sequence: CASRRDFTDTQYF. The CDR3 DNA sequence: TGTGCCAGCAGACGGGACTTCACAGATACGCAGTATTTT. The chain joins TRBV6-5 to TRBJ2-3; a weak D match, TRBD2 (6 bases). Between the trimmed V and J ends, which lost 6 bases and 2 bases, there was a span of 9 bases. The CDR3 extends over 13 amino acids. Looked up from germline, CDR1 is MNHEY and CDR2 is SVGAGI.

The chain has TRBV6-4 and TRBJ2-5; maybe TRBD1 (5 bases). The CDR3 is made up of 15 amino acids. Looked up from germline, CDR1 is MRHNA and CDR2 is SNTAGT. V dropped 2 bases and J dropped 1 base, with 11 bases sitting between them. This CDR3 reads CASSDGQGAQETQYF. The CDR3 DNA reads as TGTGCCAGCAGTGACGGGCAGGGTGCCCAAGAGACCCAGTACTTC.

The CDR3 protein is CASSPRQGWETQYF. The CDR3 nucleotides are TGTGCCAGCTCACCGCGACAGGGTTGGGAGACCCAGTACTTC. The V call is TRBV18, the J call TRBJ2-5; TRBD1 agrees at 7 bases. CDR3 length equals 14 residues. V lost 3 bases to trimming and J lost 5 bases; unmatched junction nucleotides: 6. Germline V lookup: CDR1 KGHSH, CDR2 LQKENI.

This chain connects TRBV7-2 to TRBJ1-5; no clear D gene. This CDR3 comprises 16 residues. Germline loops: CDR1 SGHTA, CDR2 FQGNSA. Trimming left V 5 bases short and J 0 bases short, with 14 bases between. Here the CDR3 DNA reads TGTGCCAGCAGCGGTACCGGGGTCCGTAGCAATCAGCCCCAGCATTTT. This sequence encodes CASSGTGVRSNQPQHF. Full variable domain (remainder filled in from reference TRBV7-2 and TRBJ1-5): GAGVSQSPSNKVTEKGKDVELRCDPISGHTALYWYRQSLGQGLEFLIYFQGNSAPDKSGLPSDRFSAERTGGSVSTLTIQRTQQEDSAVYLCASSGTGVRSNQPQHFGDGTRLSIL.

The chain couples TRBV5-1 to TRBJ1-3, with 8 bases matching TRBD1. Losses at the gene ends were 0 bases for V and 4 bases for J; bases not matched to a gene: 3. Germline-derived CDR1 and CDR2 are SGHRS and YFSETQ. This CDR3 has 15 residues. CDR3 loop: CASSLASGGGNTIYF. The CDR3, as DNA: TGCGCCAGCAGCTTGGCCTCAGGGGGCGGAAACACCATATATTTT.

J is TRBJ2-3 and V is TRBV1; the table's D gene call, TRBD2, was not cross checked with the DNA. TRBV1 is an annotated pseudogene. There are 17 residues in the CDR3. DNA of the CDR3: TGCACCAGCAGCCAAGTGAGGTTTAAGATTAGCACAGATACGCAGTATTTT. This encodes CTSSQVRFKISTDTQYF.

This clone showed up just a few times. The rearrangement uses TRBV5-1 and TRBJ2-6; D unclear. Trimming cost V 0 bases and J 4 bases, with 8 bases left between them. This CDR3 is built from 15 residues. In germline, CDR1 is SGHRS, CDR2 YFSETQ. The CDR3, as DNA: TGCGCCAGCAGCTTGGCGGGTAAAGGGGCCAACGTCCTGACTTTC. This encodes CASSLAGKGANVLTF.

The chain uses TRBV6-5 and TRBJ1-5; TRBD1 aligns across 7 bases. Germline CDR1 and CDR2: MNHEY and SVGAGI. The CDR3 is 15 residues long. The V gene end was trimmed by 6 bases and the J gene end by 0 bases; junction bases not matched to a gene: 5. This chain's CDR3 is CASRRDSYSNQPQHF. DNA of the CDR3: TGTGCCAGCAGGAGGGACAGTTATAGCAATCAGCCCCAGCATTTT.

V gene TRBV5-1 combines with J gene TRBJ2-3; a weak D match, TRBD1 (6 bases). Germline assignment: CDR1 SGHRS and CDR2 YFSETQ. Trimming took 4 bases from V and 2 from J, leaving 17 bases between them. This CDR3 is 16 amino acids long. The CDR3: CASSPGGGALTDTQYF. The CDR3 region has the DNA TGCGCCAGCAGCCCCGGTGGGGGCGCCCTCACAGATACGCAGTATTTT.

The V gene is TRBV11-2, the J gene TRBJ1-2; D uncertain. The CDR3 is 12 amino acids. From germline, CDR1 is SGHAT and CDR2 FQNNGV. Trimming stripped 5 bases from V and 8 bases from J, with 12 bases between. The DNA for the CDR3 is TGTGCCAGCAGCCCCTCAGCGGGAGGCTACACCTTC. Protein sequence: CASSPSAGGYTF. Supplemented by reference TRBV11-2 and TRBJ1-2, the full variable domain reads EAGVAQSPRYKIIEKRQSVAFWCNPISGHATLYWYQQILGQGPKLLIQFQNNGVVDDSQLPKDRFSAERLKGVDSTLKIQPAKLEDSAVYLCASSPSAGGYTFGSGTRLTVV.

V usage is TRBV4-1 and J usage is TRBJ2-1, with TRBD2 matching over 11 bases. V lost 0 bases, J lost 3 bases, and 4 bases stayed unmatched. The CDR3 has 17 amino acids. Germline V CDR1 and CDR2: MGHRA, YSYEKL. CDR3 loop: CASSQDQLAGDYNEQFF. The CDR3 DNA reads TGCGCCAGCAGCCAAGATCAACTAGCGGGAGACTACAATGAGCAGTTCTTC.

This chain links TRBV4-1 with TRBJ2-1; the D gene is possibly TRBD2 (6 bases). There are 17 residues in the CDR3. Per the germline V gene, CDR1 is MGHRA and CDR2 is YSYEKL. Trimming shortened V by 1 base and J by 3 bases, and 16 bases separated the two germline ends. CDR3 sequence reads: CASSQATGGAGYNEQFF. As DNA, the CDR3 is TGCGCCAGCAGCCAAGCGACGGGCGGGGCGGGCTACAATGAGCAGTTCTTC.

This sequence joins TRBV5-1 and TRBJ1-2; TRBD1 is a possible D gene (5 bases). CDR1 is SGHRS, CDR2 YFSETQ, per germline. This CDR3 is 14 amino acids long. The V gene lost 0 bases and the J gene lost 7 bases, with 13 bases spanning the gap. CDR3 bases: TGCGCCAGCAGCTTGGATCGGGGGTGGGGTGGCTACACCTTC. Its protein is CASSLDRGWGGYTF.

The rearrangement joins TRBV28 to TRBJ2-7; possibly TRBD1 for D (6 bases). Germline CDR1 and CDR2: MDHEN and SYDVKM. This CDR3 is built from 14 residues. V lost 4 bases to trimming and J lost 3 bases, with 13 bases between them. The CDR3 bases are TGTGCCAGCAGTTACACAGGGCCGGGCTACGAGCAGTACTTC. Translating it yields CASSYTGPGYEQYF.

This clone showed up just a few times. V and J are TRBV7-9 and TRBJ1-2, with a weak D call TRBD1 (5 bases). The V end lost 2 bases, the J end lost 4 bases, and 11 bases lay between the germline ends. CDR3 size: 14 residues. From germline, CDR1 is SEHNR and CDR2 FQNEAQ (reference sequence). In DNA form, the CDR3 reads TGTGCCAGCAGCTTAACGGGGGTGAGCTATGGCTACACCTTC. It yields the protein CASSLTGVSYGYTF.

This chain joins TRBV28 and TRBJ1-2; 12 bases match TRBD1. The CDR3 loop spans 14 amino acids. The germline V gene encodes CDR1 MDHEN and CDR2 SYDVKM. V was clipped by 6 bases and J by 8 bases; unmatched bases: 7. The CDR3, as DNA: TGTGCCAGCAGGGCCGGGACAGGGGGCTTAGGCTACACCTTC. It is translated as CASRAGTGGLGYTF.

This chain connects TRBV5-1 to TRBJ2-3; possibly TRBD2 for D (6 bases). Trimming stripped 0 bases from V and 2 bases from J, with 16 bases between. This CDR3 is built from 17 residues. Germline CDR1 reads SGHRS; CDR2 reads YFSETQ. CDR3 amino acids: CASSLGGERPFTDTQYF. The CDR3 bases are TGCGCCAGCAGCTTGGGCGGGGAGCGACCGTTCACAGATACGCAGTATTTT.

The chain joins TRBV28 to TRBJ1-5; no reliable D call. CDR1 and CDR2 from the germline V gene are MDHEN and SYDVKM. The V end was cut by 8 bases, the J end by 6 bases, with 17 bases between. This CDR3 region has 14 residues. CDR3 coding DNA: TGTGCCAGCGGCAGTCTTGCGGGTCGTCAGCCCCAGCATTTT. This codes for CASGSLAGRQPQHF.

CDR3 sequence reads: CSVSSGNTIYF. In DNA form, the CDR3 reads TGCAGCGTGAGCTCTGGAAACACCATATATTTT. J is TRBJ1-3 and V is TRBV29-1; no clear D. V lost 6 bases to trimming and J lost 0 bases, with 3 bases between them. The CDR3 is 11 residues long. Germline CDR1 is SQVTM and CDR2 is ANQGSEA.

The CDR3 coding sequence is TGTGCCAGCAGCCCCCCCATGGTCCTAAATGAAAAACTGTTTTTT. Its translation: CASSPPMVLNEKLFF. V gene TRBV6-6 combines with J gene TRBJ1-4; unclear D gene. Germline CDR1 is MNHNY and CDR2 is SVGAGI (reference sequence). CDR3 size: 15 residues. Trimming removed 6 bases from V and 5 bases from J, with 16 bases in between.

In its sample, this clone was seen a few times. The rearrangement uses TRBV5-1 and TRBJ2-3; 9 bases agree with TRBD1. CDR3 size: 15 residues. CDR1 SGHRS and CDR2 YFSETQ come from the germline V gene. Losses at the gene ends were 5 bases for V and 4 bases for J; bases not matched to a gene: 8. Written as DNA, the CDR3 is TGCGCCAGCAGTTTACAGGGGGCGCGGGCAGATACGCAGTATTTT. This encodes CASSLQGARADTQYF.

Of note for this clone: Other nucleotide sequences in the sample specify the same CDR3. For the CDR3, the DNA is TGTGCCAGCAGCCTTGACCCGGGCTCCTACGAGCAGTACTTC. It encodes CASSLDPGSYEQYF. This chain uses TRBV5-6 with TRBJ2-7; D not certain. V lost 4 bases, J lost 0 bases, and 11 bases lay in between. From germline, CDR1 is SGHDT and CDR2 YYEEEE. The CDR3 has 14 residues.

This clone was found once. This chain joins TRBV7-2 and TRBJ2-5; 9 bases line up with TRBD2. Looked up from germline, CDR1 is SGHTA and CDR2 is FQGNSA. CDR3 length equals 15 residues. V shed 2 bases, J shed 7 bases, and the junction held 8 bases outside the gene matches. CDR3 loop: CASSLTRASGTTQYF. The CDR3 DNA reads as TGTGCCAGCAGCTTAACAAGGGCTAGCGGGACGACCCAGTACTTC.

The sample holds one count of this clone. The V and J genes are TRBV7-9 and TRBJ2-1; TRBD2 is a possible D gene (7 bases). Germline V gives CDR1 SEHNR, CDR2 FQNEAQ (reference sequence). The CDR3 consists of 16 residues. V was clipped by 1 base and J by 5 bases, with 15 bases between them. The DNA of the CDR3 is TGTGCCAGCAGCTTAGTGGGCGGGGGCCAAAACAATGAGCAGTTCTTC. It yields the protein CASSLVGGGQNNEQFF.

The rearrangement joins TRBV5-1 to TRBJ1-6, with no clear D. V lost 0 bases and J 0 bases, leaving 10 bases between the germline ends. CDR3 length: 17 amino acids. Germline CDR1 is SGHRS and CDR2 is YFSETQ. DNA of the CDR3: TGCGCCAGCAGCTTGGAACCGGGGAGCTCCTATAATTCACCCCTCCACTTT. Encoded protein: CASSLEPGSSYNSPLHF.